These 18 T cell receptor beta chains were all obtained from the same sample, sequenced in a study of T cells in Graves' hyperthyroidism and ophthalmopathy. The CDR3 regions of TCR beta were amplified from RNA transcripts. The study used the HTBI primer set for a first-round RT-PCR of the TCR CDR3. TCRdb passed the multiplex PCR reads through MiXCR, listing each CDR3 protein once. The repertoire consists of roughly 380,000 distinct CDR3 sequences, with approximately 15% occurring once and the leading ten covering approximately 11%. The sample consisted of blood. The receptors originated from an older woman with Graves' hyperthyroidism.

This clonotype was recorded many times. CDR3 region: CASRSDRSSYEQYF. CDR3 in DNA: TGTGCCAGCAGGTCCGACAGGAGCTCCTACGAGCAGTACTTC. The rearrangement links TRBV28 to TRBJ2-7; D is possibly TRBD1 (6 bases). V was trimmed by 6 bases and J by 0 bases, leaving 12 bases between them. CDR1 MDHEN and CDR2 SYDVKM come from the germline V gene. CDR3 size: 14 residues.

The genes are TRBV7-2 and TRBJ1-4, with TRBD1 identical over 7 bases. CDR1 is SGHTA and CDR2 is FQGNSA in the germline V gene. CDR3 length: 15 residues. With V trimmed by 0 bases and J by 8 bases, 6 bases remained unmatched. CDR3 sequence reads: CASSLAPGGGEKLFF. The CDR3 nucleotides are TGTGCCAGCAGCTTAGCCCCAGGGGGTGGGGAAAAACTGTTTTTT.

This clonotype was observed many times. The chain employs TRBV12-3 or TRBV12-4 and TRBJ2-7; weak D call: TRBD1 (6 bases). Trimming cost V 6 bases and J 6 bases, with 15 bases left between them. This CDR3 has 13 residues. The CDR3 protein is CASSSTYRAEQYF. For the CDR3, the DNA is TGTGCCAGCAGCTCTACATACAGGGCCGAGCAGTACTTC.

Comment on this clonotype: A read error may explain this, as a much larger clone is one base away. The chain employs TRBV10-1 and TRBJ1-1, with D possibly matching TRBD1 (6 bases). CDR3 length equals 13 residues. Germline CDR1 reads WNHNN; CDR2 reads SYGVQD (reference sequence). CDR3 coding DNA: TGCGCCAGCAGGGGGGACAAGAACACTGAAGCTTCCTTT. Translation: CASRGDKNTEASF.

This clonotype was counted at least ten times. This sequence joins TRBV18 and TRBJ2-7; no reliable D call. V dropped 3 bases and J dropped 1 base, with 7 bases sitting between them. Germline lookup yields CDR1 KGHSH and CDR2 LQKENI. CDR3 length equals 13 residues. CDR3 protein: CASSPTDSYEQYF. As DNA, the CDR3 is TGTGCCAGCTCACCTACTGATTCCTACGAGCAGTACTTC. Looking up the rest from reference TRBV18 and TRBJ2-7 gives the full variable domain: NAGVMQNPRHLVRRRGQEARLRCSPMKGHSHVYWYRQLPEEGLKFMVYLQKENIIDESGMPKERFSAEFPKEGPSILRIQQVVRGDSAAYFCASSPTDSYEQYFGPGTRLTVT.

This clonotype occurred many times. V usage is TRBV18 and J usage is TRBJ2-5; no clear D. The V end lost 3 bases, the J end lost 0 bases, and 8 bases lay between the germline ends. CDR3 length: 14 residues. The germline V gene encodes CDR1 KGHSH and CDR2 LQKENI. In nucleotides, the CDR3 is TGTGCCAGCTCACCTTCCTCGTACCAAGAGACCCAGTACTTC. Translated: CASSPSSYQETQYF. Drawing the rest from reference TRBV18 and TRBJ2-5, the complete variable domain is NAGVMQNPRHLVRRRGQEARLRCSPMKGHSHVYWYRQLPEEGLKFMVYLQKENIIDESGMPKERFSAEFPKEGPSILRIQQVVRGDSAAYFCASSPSSYQETQYFGPGTRLLVL.

This clonotype was recorded a few times. The rearrangement links TRBV4-1 to TRBJ2-5; 12 bases match TRBD2. CDR1 and CDR2 from the germline V gene are MGHRA and YSYEKL. The CDR3 sequence is 15 residues long. The J segment lost 2 bases and the V segment lost 3 bases, leaving 1 base of the junction unmatched. In nucleotides, the CDR3 is TGCGCCAGCAGCCATACTAGCGGGAGGCAAGAGACCCAGTACTTC. Its translation: CASSHTSGRQETQYF.

This clonotype was picked up many times. V and J are TRBV7-3 and TRBJ2-7, with TRBD2 identical over 9 bases. Germline V gives CDR1 SGHTA, CDR2 FQGTGA. The J segment lost 0 bases and the V segment lost 5 bases, leaving 8 bases of the junction unmatched. The CDR3 contains 16 residues. CDR3 nucleotides: TGTGCCAGCAGCCCCCTCTTAGCGGGAGTCTCCTACGAGCAGTACTTC. It yields the protein CASSPLLAGVSYEQYF.

This clonotype was picked up many times. The chain has TRBV9 and TRBJ2-5; D tentatively fits TRBD1 or TRBD2 (5 bases each). The ends were cut back, 0 bases at V and 4 bases at J, with 10 bases in the middle. CDR1 and CDR2 from the germline V gene are SGDLS and YYNGEE. The length of the CDR3 is 14 residues. CDR3 amino acids: CASSVGPGLETQYF. As DNA, the CDR3 is TGTGCCAGCAGCGTAGGTCCGGGGCTAGAGACCCAGTACTTC.

This clonotype appeared many times. V is TRBV2 and J is TRBJ1-3; D is unresolved. The V end was cut by 4 bases, the J end by 0 bases, with 4 bases between. The germline gives CDR1 SNHLY, CDR2 FYNNEI. CDR3 length: 13 residues. Here the CDR3 DNA reads TGTGCCAGCAGTGCGGACTCTGGAAACACCATATATTTT. It encodes CASSADSGNTIYF. Full variable domain (remainder filled in from reference TRBV2 and TRBJ1-3): EPEVTQTPSHQVTQMGQEVILRCVPISNHLYFYWYRQILGQKVEFLVSFYNNEISEKSEIFDDQFSVERPDGSNFTLKIRSTKLEDSAMYFCASSADSGNTIYFGEGSWLTVV.

This clonotype was detected a few times. This may stem from a read error, because a much larger clone lies one nucleotide away. V usage is TRBV2 and J usage is TRBJ1-1; D possibly corresponds to TRBD1 (6 bases). Deletions cut 6 bases from V and 4 bases from J, with 12 bases between. Germline loops: CDR1 SNHLY, CDR2 FYNNEI. The CDR3 is 13 amino acids. CDR3 in amino acids: CASRVQGCTEAFF. In nucleotides, the CDR3 is TGTGCCAGCAGGGTCCAGGGGTGCACTGAAGCTTTCTTT.

The chain combines TRBV19 with TRBJ2-3; possible D gene TRBD1, 6 bases. This CDR3 has 14 amino acids. Germline V gene lookup returns CDR1 LNHDA and CDR2 SQIVND (reference sequence). V lost 9 bases and J 2 bases, leaving 15 bases between the germline ends. CDR3 nucleotides: TGTGCCAGATACAGGGCCCCTAACACAGATACGCAGTATTTT. Encoded protein: CARYRAPNTDTQYF.

The CDR3 nucleotides read TGCGCCAGCAGCCAGCTAACAGCTACCTTATCCGGTTACACCTTC. This gives the protein CASSQLTATLSGYTF. The chain recombines TRBV4-1 with TRBJ1-2; D unresolved. V was cut by 3 bases and J by 11 bases, with 22 bases left in between. The CDR3 covers 15 residues. Germline CDR1 is MGHRA and CDR2 is YSYEKL.

This clonotype has ten or more counts. The chain links TRBV12-3 or TRBV12-4 to TRBJ2-5; D is perhaps TRBD1 or TRBD2 (7 bases each). This CDR3 region has 15 residues. V dropped 5 bases and J dropped 3 bases, with 16 bases sitting between them. The DNA of the CDR3 is TGTGCCAGCAGTCGACAGGGACTACTCAAAGAGACCCAGTACTTC. Encoded protein: CASSRQGLLKETQYF.

In its sample, this clonotype was seen many times. The chain recombines TRBV20-1 with TRBJ2-7, with D perhaps TRBD2 (6 bases). This CDR3 has 12 residues. V lost 6 bases, J lost 6 bases, and 15 bases lay in between. Germline V lookup: CDR1 DFQATT, CDR2 SNEGSKA (reference sequence). CDR3 region: CSAVGLEGEQYF. The CDR3 DNA sequence: TGCAGTGCCGTTGGACTGGAGGGCGAGCAGTACTTC.

This clonotype was seen at least ten times. The chain recombines TRBV15 with TRBJ1-1, with D unresolved. Looked up from germline, CDR1 is LNHNV and CDR2 is YYDKDF (reference sequence). This CDR3 comprises 15 residues. V lost 0 bases, J lost 6 bases, and 14 bases lay in between. CDR3 bases: TGTGCCACCAGCAGAGAAGTTGCAACAGTTGCTGAAGCTTTCTTT. Translated, it gives CATSREVATVAEAFF.

A few counts support this clonotype. The chain couples TRBV6-1 to TRBJ1-1; 7 nucleotides match TRBD1. Germline V gene sequence: CDR1 MNHNS, CDR2 SASEGT. Unmatched junction bases numbered 9, after V lost 5 bases and J lost 3 bases. The CDR3 extends over 15 amino acids. The CDR3 region is CASSLPRQGYTEAFF. CDR3 in DNA: TGTGCCAGCAGTTTACCCCGACAGGGTTACACTGAAGCTTTCTTT.

With regard to this clonotype: A much larger clonotype is one base distant, so this may be a read error. The V gene is TRBV2, the J gene TRBJ1-5, with a tentative D call TRBD1 (5 bases). This CDR3 has 15 residues. Trimming took 1 base from V and 7 from J, leaving 14 bases between them. Per the germline V gene, CDR1 is SNHLY and CDR2 is FYNNEI. CDR3 in DNA: TGTGCCAGCAGTGAAGTCGAGGGACCAGGCCAGCCCCAGCATTTT. Amino acid sequence: CASSEVEGPGQPQHF.